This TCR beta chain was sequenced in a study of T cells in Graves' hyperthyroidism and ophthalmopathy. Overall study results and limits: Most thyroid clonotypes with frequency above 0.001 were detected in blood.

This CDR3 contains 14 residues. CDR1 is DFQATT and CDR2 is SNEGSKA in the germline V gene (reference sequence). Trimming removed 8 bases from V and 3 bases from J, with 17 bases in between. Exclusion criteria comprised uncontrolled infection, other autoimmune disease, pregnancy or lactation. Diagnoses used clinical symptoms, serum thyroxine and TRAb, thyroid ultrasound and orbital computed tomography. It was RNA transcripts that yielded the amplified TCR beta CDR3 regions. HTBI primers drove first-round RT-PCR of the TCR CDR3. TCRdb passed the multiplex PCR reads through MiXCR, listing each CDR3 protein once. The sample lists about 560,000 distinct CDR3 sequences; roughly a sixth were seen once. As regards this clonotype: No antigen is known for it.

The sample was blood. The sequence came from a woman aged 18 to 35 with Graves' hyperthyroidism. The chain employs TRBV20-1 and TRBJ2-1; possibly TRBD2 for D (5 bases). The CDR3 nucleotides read TGCAGTCCCGCCGGTGGGAGTCTCTACAATGAGCAGTTCTTC. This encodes CSPAGGSLYNEQFF.